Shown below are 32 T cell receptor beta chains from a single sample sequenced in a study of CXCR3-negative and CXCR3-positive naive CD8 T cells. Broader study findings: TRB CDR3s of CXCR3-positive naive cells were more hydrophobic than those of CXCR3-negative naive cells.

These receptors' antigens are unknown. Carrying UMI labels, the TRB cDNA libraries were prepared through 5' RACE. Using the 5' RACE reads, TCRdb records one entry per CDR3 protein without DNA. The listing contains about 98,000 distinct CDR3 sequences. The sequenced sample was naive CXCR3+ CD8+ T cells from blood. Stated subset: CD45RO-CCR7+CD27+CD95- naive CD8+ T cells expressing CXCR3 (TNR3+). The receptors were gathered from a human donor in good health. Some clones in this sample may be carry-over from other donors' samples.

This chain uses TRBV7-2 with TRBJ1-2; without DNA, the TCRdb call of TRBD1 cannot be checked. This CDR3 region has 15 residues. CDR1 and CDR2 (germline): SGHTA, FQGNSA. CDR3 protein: CATFPTQGANYGYTF.

CDR3 sequence reads: CASSSNRLAAQETQYF. The rearrangement uses TRBV7-9 and TRBJ2-5; the TCRdb call, TRBD2, lacks DNA for checking. The germline gives CDR1 SEHNR, CDR2 FQNEAQ (reference sequence). The CDR3 consists of 16 residues.

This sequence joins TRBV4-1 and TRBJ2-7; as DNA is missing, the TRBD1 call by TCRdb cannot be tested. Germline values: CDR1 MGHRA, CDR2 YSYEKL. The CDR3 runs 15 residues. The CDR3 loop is CASSPGTGNIYEQYF.

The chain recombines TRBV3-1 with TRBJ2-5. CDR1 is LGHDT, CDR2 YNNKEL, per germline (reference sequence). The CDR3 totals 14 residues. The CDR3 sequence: CASSQEGIQETQYF.

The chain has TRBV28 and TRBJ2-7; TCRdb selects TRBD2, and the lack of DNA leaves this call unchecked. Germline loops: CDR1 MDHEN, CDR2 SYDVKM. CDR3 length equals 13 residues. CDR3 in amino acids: CASRSGTTTEQYF.

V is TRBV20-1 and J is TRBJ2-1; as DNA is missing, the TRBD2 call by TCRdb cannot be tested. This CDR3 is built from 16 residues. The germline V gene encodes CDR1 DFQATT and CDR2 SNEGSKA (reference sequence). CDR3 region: CSARVAGVSSYNEQFF.

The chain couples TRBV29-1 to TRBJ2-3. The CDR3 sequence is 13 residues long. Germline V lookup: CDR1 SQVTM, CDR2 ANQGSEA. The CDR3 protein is CGVSEPSTDTQYF.

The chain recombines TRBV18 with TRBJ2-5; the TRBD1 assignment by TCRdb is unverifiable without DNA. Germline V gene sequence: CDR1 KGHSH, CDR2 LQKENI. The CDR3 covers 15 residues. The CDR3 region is CASPPSRDRGETQYF.

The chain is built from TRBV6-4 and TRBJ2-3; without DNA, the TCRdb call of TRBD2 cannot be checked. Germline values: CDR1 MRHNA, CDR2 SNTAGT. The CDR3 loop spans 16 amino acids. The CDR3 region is CASSDSGSPSTDTQYF.

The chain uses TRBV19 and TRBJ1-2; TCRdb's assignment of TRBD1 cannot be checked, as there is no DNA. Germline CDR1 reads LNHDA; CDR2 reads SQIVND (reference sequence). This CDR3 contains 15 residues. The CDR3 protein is CASSAQGGTGDGYTF.

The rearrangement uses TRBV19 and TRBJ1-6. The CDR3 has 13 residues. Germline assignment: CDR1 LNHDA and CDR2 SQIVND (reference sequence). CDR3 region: CASTAVNNSPLHF. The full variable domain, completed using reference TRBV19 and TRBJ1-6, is DGGITQSPKYLFRKEGQNVTLSCEQNLNHDAMYWYRQDPGQGLRLIYYSQIVNDFQKGDIAEGYSVSREKKESFPLTVTSAQKNPTAFYLCASTAVNNSPLHFGNGTRLTVT.

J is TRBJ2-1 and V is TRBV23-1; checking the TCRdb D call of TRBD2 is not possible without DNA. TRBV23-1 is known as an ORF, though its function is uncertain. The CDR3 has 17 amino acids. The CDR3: CASSQSSGSGPYNEQFF.

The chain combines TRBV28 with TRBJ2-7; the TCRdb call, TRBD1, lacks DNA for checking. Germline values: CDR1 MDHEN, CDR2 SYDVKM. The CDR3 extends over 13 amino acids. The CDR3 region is CASRWARFYEQYF.

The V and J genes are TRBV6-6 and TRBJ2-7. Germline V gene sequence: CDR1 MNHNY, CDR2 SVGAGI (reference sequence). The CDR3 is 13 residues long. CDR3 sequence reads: CASSSVSTYEQYF.

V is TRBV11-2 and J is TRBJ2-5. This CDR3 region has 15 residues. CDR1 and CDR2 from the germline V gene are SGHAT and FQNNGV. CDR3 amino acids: CASSFGPQYQETQYF.

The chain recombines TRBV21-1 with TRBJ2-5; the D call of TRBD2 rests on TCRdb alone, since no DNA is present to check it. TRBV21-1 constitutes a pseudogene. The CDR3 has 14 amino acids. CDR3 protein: CASSTRTSGKTQYF.

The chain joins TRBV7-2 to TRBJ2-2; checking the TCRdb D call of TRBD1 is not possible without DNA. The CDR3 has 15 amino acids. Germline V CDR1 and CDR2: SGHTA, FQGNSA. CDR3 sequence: CASTAQGRNTGELFF.

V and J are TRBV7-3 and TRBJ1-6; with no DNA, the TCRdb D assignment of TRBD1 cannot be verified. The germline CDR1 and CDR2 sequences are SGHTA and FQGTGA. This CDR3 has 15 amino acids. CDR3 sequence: CASSAAGGAGSPLHF.

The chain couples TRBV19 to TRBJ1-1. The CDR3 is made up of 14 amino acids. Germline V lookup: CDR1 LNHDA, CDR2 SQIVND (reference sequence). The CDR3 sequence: CASRPNHANTEAFF.

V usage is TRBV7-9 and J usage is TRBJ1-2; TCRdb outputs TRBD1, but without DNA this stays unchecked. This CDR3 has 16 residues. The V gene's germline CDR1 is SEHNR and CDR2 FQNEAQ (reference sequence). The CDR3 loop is CASSWDTTWTNYGYTF.

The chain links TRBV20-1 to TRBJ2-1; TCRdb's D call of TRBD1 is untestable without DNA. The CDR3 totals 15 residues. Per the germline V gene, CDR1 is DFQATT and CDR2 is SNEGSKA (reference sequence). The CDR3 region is CSASGGASSYNEQFF.

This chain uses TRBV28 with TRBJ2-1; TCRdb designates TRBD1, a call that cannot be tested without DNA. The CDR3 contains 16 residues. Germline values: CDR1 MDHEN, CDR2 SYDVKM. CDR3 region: CASSRTGLSSYNEQFF.

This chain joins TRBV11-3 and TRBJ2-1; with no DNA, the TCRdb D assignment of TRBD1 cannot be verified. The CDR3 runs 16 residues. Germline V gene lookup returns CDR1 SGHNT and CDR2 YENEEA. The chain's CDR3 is CASSLSVGPSNNEQFF.

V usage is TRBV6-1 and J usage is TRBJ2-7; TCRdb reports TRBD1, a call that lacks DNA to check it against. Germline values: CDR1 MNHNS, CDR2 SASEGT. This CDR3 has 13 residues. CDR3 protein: CASRALQGYEQYF.

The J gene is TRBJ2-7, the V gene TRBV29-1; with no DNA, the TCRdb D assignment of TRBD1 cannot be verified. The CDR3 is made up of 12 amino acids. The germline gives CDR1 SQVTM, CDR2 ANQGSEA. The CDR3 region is CSVGDSTYEQYF.

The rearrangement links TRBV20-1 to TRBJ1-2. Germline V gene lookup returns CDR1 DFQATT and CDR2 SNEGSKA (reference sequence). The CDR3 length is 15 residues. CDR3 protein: CSARVGLQALYGYTF.

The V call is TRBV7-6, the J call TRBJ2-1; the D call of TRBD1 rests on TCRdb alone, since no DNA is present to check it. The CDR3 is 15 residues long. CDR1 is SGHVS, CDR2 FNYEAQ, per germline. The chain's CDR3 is CASSSSEGAGDEQFF.

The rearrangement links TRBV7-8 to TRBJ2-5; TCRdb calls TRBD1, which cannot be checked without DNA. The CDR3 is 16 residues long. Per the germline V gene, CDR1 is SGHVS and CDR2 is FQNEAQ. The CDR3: CASSFGTGGLKETQYF.

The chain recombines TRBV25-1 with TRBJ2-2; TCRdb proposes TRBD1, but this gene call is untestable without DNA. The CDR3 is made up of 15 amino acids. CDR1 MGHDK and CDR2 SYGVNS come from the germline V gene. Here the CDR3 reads CASSVMTGGRGELFF.

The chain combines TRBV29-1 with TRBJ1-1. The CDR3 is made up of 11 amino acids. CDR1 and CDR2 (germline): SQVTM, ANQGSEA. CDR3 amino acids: CSVPDAAEAFF.

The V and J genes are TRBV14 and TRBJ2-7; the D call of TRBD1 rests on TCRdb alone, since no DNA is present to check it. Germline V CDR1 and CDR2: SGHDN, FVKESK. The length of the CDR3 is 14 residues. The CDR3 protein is CASSQGGGPYEQYF.

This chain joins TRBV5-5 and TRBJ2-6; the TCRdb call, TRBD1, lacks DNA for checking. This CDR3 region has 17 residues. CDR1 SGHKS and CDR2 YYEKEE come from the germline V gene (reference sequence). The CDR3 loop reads CASSLRDINSGANVLTF.